The clone carrying this TCR beta chain was counted a few times. Both 60 Vbeta primers and 13 Jbeta primers went into the PCR. The protocol was immunoSEQ multiplex PCR, while the TCRdb copy is restricted to in-frame clones and leaves out a portion. There are around 110,000 clones in the sample; roughly a tenth occur only once, and 3% to 3.5% lies in the top ten. These data come from a study of cytomegalovirus exposure and HLA in healthy donors. This CDR3 contains 15 residues. Trimming took off 7 bases at V and 1 base at J, with 13 bases between the two ends. CDR1 is SGHAT, CDR2 FQDESV, per germline (reference sequence).

Sequences were obtained from PBMCs. The chain uses TRBV11-1 and TRBJ2-2; D is uncertain. This receptor was identified in a young man in good health and CMV-seronegative. The CDR3 is CASIGEPLNTGELFF. Here the CDR3 DNA reads TGTGCCAGCATCGGTGAGCCTTTGAACACCGGGGAGCTGTTTTTT.